Below are 17 T cell receptor beta chains sequenced from a single sample in a study of T-cell reconstitution after alpha-beta-depleted transplantation in children (dated by TCRdb to about 2016). Libraries were made using PCR. TCRdb lists the instrument as Illumina HiSeq 2500. Molecular barcoding was employed in the preparation of TCR libraries, with unique molecular identifiers being used to normalize TCRbeta repertoire quantification. TCRdb reprocessed the public reads (quality trimming at Q25 with fastp, clone calling with MiXCR) and kept in-frame beta chains. Identical CDR3 proteins give one entry, which carries the most common genes and DNA. For this sample there are 90,000 to 95,000 distinct CDR3 sequences; more than 10% appear just once. Around 14% of the sample comes from the top ten. Specimen: PBMCs from the stem cell graft donor, collected from the stem cell graft. These TCRs come from a human donor who donated a stem cell graft to a child with inherited bone marrow failure.

This clonotype was recorded only once. Possible read error: a much larger clone is one base away. Since no conserved phenylalanine or tryptophan closes the CDR3, a read error is the likely cause. The chain couples TRBV7-9 to TRBJ2-7, with unresolved D. The germline V gene has CDR1 SEHNR and CDR2 FQNEAQ (reference sequence). V was cut by 1 base and J by 7 bases, with 8 bases left in between. This CDR3 contains 12 residues. In DNA, the CDR3 is TGTGCCAGCAGCTTAGATCAATTGGAGCAGTACTAC. It translates to CASSLDQLEQYY.

This clonotype was detected ten times or more. The chain carries TRBV4-3 and TRBJ1-4; 7 bases are a match to TRBD1. Unmatched junction bases numbered 5, after V lost 0 bases and J lost 4 bases. Germline CDR1 is LGHNA and CDR2 is YSLEER. This CDR3 has 16 residues. The CDR3: CASSQDRAGGNEKLFF. The CDR3 bases are TGCGCCAGCAGCCAAGATAGGGCAGGGGGTAATGAAAAACTGTTTTTT.

The chain recombines TRBV7-4 with TRBJ2-1; TRBD1 matches 9 bases. After removal of 2 bases from V and 2 bases from J, the junction contained 4 bases not matched to a gene. This CDR3 has 16 residues. Germline CDR1 reads SGHVT; CDR2 reads SQSDAQ. The CDR3 nucleotides read TGTGCCAGCAGCTTATTGGGGACAGGGACCTACAATGAGCAGTTCTTC. It is translated as CASSLLGTGTYNEQFF.

The table lists this clonotype with many counts. The rearrangement joins TRBV5-1 to TRBJ1-3; 8 positions match TRBD1. Germline values: CDR1 SGHRS, CDR2 YFSETQ. The CDR3 consists of 15 residues. V lost 3 bases, J lost 4 bases, and 6 bases stayed unmatched. The CDR3 is CASSSQGAAGNTIYF. The DNA for the CDR3 is TGCGCCAGCAGCTCCCAGGGGGCGGCGGGAAACACCATATATTTT.

This clonotype was observed many times. This chain joins TRBV30 and TRBJ1-1; D unresolved. Looked up from germline, CDR1 is GTSNPN and CDR2 is SVGIG (reference sequence). The ends were cut back, 2 bases at V and 0 bases at J, with 10 bases in the middle. The CDR3 runs to 14 residues. The CDR3 DNA reads TGTGCCTGGAGTTTCAGCCGCTTGAACACTGAAGCTTTCTTT. This translates into CAWSFSRLNTEAFF. Full variable domain (outside the CDR3, taken from reference TRBV30 and TRBJ1-1): SQTIHQWPATLVQPVGSPLSLECTVEGTSNPNLYWYRQAAGRGLQLLFYSVGIGQISSEVPQNLSASRPQDRQFILSSKKLLLSDSGFYLCAWSFSRLNTEAFFGQGTRLTVV.

This chain joins TRBV18 and TRBJ1-1; 7 nucleotides align to TRBD1. V lost 1 base and J lost 0; bases outside the gene matches: 5. The CDR3 extends over 16 amino acids. Germline CDR1 KGHSH, CDR2 LQKENI. The CDR3 spells CASSPQGAKLNTEAFF. In nucleotides, the CDR3 is TGTGCCAGCTCACCACAGGGGGCCAAACTGAACACTGAAGCTTTCTTT. The full variable domain, rest sourced from reference TRBV18 and TRBJ1-1, is NAGVMQNPRHLVRRRGQEARLRCSPMKGHSHVYWYRQLPEEGLKFMVYLQKENIIDESGMPKERFSAEFPKEGPSILRIQQVVRGDSAAYFCASSPQGAKLNTEAFFGQGTRLTVV.

This clonotype was recorded at least ten times. CDR3 sequence: CSAVWTGGSQYF. CDR3 nucleotides: TGCAGTGCTGTGTGGACAGGGGGAAGTCAGTACTTC. The J gene is TRBJ2-7, the V gene TRBV20-1; 10 bases are a match to TRBD1. Germline trimming cut 5 bases from V and 10 bases from J; bases unmatched to any gene: 8. Germline CDR1 DFQATT, CDR2 SNEGSKA (reference sequence). The CDR3 is made up of 12 amino acids.

This clonotype was counted between two and nine times. The chain couples TRBV29-1 to TRBJ1-1; 8 bases line up with TRBD1. V shed 8 bases, J shed 5 bases, and the junction held 10 bases outside the gene matches. The CDR3 sequence is 13 residues long. The V gene's germline CDR1 is SQVTM and CDR2 ANQGSEA. The DNA for the CDR3 is TGCAGCTTCTCGGTGGACAGGGATACTGAAGCTTTCTTT. Residues: CSFSVDRDTEAFF.

This clonotype was recorded at least ten times. V usage is TRBV15 and J usage is TRBJ2-7; D remains ambiguous. Trimming pared 0 bases from V and 7 bases from J, leaving 13 bases between. The CDR3 has 14 residues. In germline, CDR1 is LNHNV, CDR2 YYDKDF (reference sequence). For the CDR3, the DNA is TGTGCCACCAGCAGAGATCCCACGTCTGGTGAGCAGTACTTC. It codes for CATSRDPTSGEQYF.

This clonotype was picked up many times. The rearrangement links TRBV4-1 to TRBJ1-5; TRBD1 matches 7 bases. The CDR3 runs to 15 residues. The germline V gene has CDR1 MGHRA and CDR2 YSYEKL. V trimming: 4 bases; J trimming: 4 bases; junction bases outside the gene matches: 7. In nucleotides, the CDR3 is TGCGCCAGCAGCCGAGCCCCACAGGGGAATCAGCCCCAGCATTTT. This sequence encodes CASSRAPQGNQPQHF.

This clonotype was observed many times. The chain couples TRBV27 to TRBJ1-5; perhaps TRBD1 as D (6 bases). The CDR3 spans 14 residues. V gave up 5 bases and J gave up 11 bases, with 19 bases separating them. Looked up from germline, CDR1 is MNHEY and CDR2 is SMNVEV (reference sequence). CDR3 sequence reads: CASSPQGSSGAQHF. The CDR3 coding sequence is TGTGCCAGCAGTCCTCAGGGGAGCTCCGGGGCCCAGCATTTT.

This chain uses TRBV5-6 with TRBJ1-2; possible D gene TRBD1, 6 bases. With 2 bases removed from V and 9 bases from J, the gap between germline ends came to 14 bases. Germline V CDR1 and CDR2: SGHDT, YYEEEE. The CDR3 consists of 13 residues. The CDR3 region is CASSFDRTARYTF. The CDR3 coding sequence is TGTGCCAGCAGCTTCGACAGGACAGCCCGCTACACCTTC.

This clonotype was counted at least ten times. This chain uses TRBV29-1 with TRBJ2-4, with 9 bases aligning to TRBD1. V lost 1 base, J lost 5 bases, and 0 bases stayed unmatched. The CDR3 covers 13 residues. From germline, CDR1 is SQVTM and CDR2 ANQGSEA. The CDR3 loop reads CSVEGQGENIQYF. The CDR3 DNA sequence: TGCAGCGTTGAAGGACAGGGGGAAAACATTCAGTACTTC.

This clonotype was counted between two and nine times. An end of the junction differs from the germline gene, which may be a read error. The chain links TRBV7-3 to TRBJ2-1; D possibly corresponds to TRBD1 (6 bases). The CDR3 runs to 13 residues. Per germline, CDR1 SGHTA and CDR2 FQGTGA. The CDR3 DNA reads TGTGCCAGCAGCTCAACAGGGCGCAATGATCAGTTCTTC. Protein product: CASSSTGRNDQFF.

This clonotype has just a few counts. This chain joins TRBV4-3 and TRBJ2-2; 9 bases agree with TRBD2. Per the germline V gene, CDR1 is LGHNA and CDR2 is YSLEER. After removal of 1 base from V and 6 bases from J, the junction contained 6 bases not matched to a gene. This CDR3 comprises 16 residues. The CDR3 DNA follows: TGCGCCAGCAGCCAAGGAGCGGGAGGTTCGGCCGGGGAGCTGTTTTTT. This translates into CASSQGAGGSAGELFF.

The sample holds many counts of this clonotype. The rearrangement links TRBV9 to TRBJ1-4, with 7 bases aligning to TRBD1. The CDR3 loop spans 14 amino acids. CDR1 and CDR2 from the germline V gene are SGDLS and YYNGEE. With 3 bases clipped from V and 10 bases from J, the junction kept 9 bases outside the gene matches. The CDR3 coding sequence is TGTGCCAGCAGCGCTGACAGGGATAGTAGAAAACTGTTTTTT. Amino acids: CASSADRDSRKLFF.

This clonotype was counted only a few times. V and J are TRBV18 and TRBJ2-6; D is unclear. The germline gives CDR1 KGHSH, CDR2 LQKENI. Trimming took 1 base from V and 0 from J, leaving 16 bases between them. The CDR3 runs to 19 residues. The CDR3 DNA sequence: TGTGCCAGCTCACCACGAGCCCCTACCTGGCTCTCTGGGGCCAACGTCCTGACTTTC. Protein product: CASSPRAPTWLSGANVLTF.